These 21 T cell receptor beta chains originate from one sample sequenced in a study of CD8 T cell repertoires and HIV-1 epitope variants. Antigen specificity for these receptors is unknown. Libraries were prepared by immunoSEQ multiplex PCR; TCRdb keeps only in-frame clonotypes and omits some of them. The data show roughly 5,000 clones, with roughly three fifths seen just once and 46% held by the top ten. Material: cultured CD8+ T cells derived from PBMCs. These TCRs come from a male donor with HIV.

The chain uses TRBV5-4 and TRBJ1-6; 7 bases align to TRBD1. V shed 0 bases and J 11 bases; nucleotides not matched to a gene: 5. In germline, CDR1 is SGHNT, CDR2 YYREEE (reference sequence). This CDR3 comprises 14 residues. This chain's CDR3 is CASSLGRGLTPLHF. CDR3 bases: TGTGCCAGCAGCTTGGGGAGGGGGCTAACACCCCTCCACTTT.

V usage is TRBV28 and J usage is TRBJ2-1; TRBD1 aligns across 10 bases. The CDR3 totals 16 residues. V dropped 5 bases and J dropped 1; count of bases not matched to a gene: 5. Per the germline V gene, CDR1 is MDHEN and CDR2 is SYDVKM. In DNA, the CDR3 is TGTGCCAGCAGTACCTGGGACAGGGGATCCTACAATGAGCAGTTCTTC. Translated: CASSTWDRGSYNEQFF.

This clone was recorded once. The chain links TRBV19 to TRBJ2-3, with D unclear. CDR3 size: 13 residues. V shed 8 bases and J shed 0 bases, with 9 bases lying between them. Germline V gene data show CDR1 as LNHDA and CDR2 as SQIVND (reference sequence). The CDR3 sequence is CASSSFSTDTQYF. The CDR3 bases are TGTGCCAGTTCTTCGTTTAGCACAGATACGCAGTATTTT. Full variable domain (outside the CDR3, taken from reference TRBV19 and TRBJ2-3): DGGITQSPKYLFRKEGQNVTLSCEQNLNHDAMYWYRQDPGQGLRLIYYSQIVNDFQKGDIAEGYSVSREKKESFPLTVTSAQKNPTAFYLCASSSFSTDTQYFGPGTRLTVL.

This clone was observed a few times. CDR3 in amino acids: CASSLGSYNEQFF. The CDR3 DNA follows: TGTGCCAGCAGTTTAGGCTCCTACAATGAGCAGTTCTTC. The chain has TRBV28 and TRBJ2-1; D gene unclear. Trimming took 2 bases from V and 0 from J, leaving 2 bases between them. The CDR3 loop spans 13 amino acids. Germline loops: CDR1 MDHEN, CDR2 SYDVKM.

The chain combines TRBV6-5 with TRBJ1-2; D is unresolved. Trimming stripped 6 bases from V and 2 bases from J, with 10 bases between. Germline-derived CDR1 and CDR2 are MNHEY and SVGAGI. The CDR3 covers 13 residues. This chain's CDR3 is CASSPGSNYGYTF. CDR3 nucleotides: TGTGCCAGCAGCCCGGGGTCAAACTATGGCTACACCTTC.

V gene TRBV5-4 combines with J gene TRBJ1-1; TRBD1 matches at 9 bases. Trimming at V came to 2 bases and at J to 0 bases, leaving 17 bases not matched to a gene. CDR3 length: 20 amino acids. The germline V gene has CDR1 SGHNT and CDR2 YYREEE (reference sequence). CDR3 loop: CASSFTVLILGTGMNTEAFF. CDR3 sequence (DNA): TGTGCCAGCAGCTTCACTGTATTGATCCTCGGGACAGGGATGAACACTGAAGCTTTCTTT.

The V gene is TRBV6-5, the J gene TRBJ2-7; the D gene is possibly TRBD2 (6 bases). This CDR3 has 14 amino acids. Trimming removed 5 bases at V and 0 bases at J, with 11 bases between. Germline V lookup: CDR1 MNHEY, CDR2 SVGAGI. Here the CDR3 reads CASSPLAYSYEQYF. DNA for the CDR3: TGTGCCAGCAGTCCTCTAGCGTACTCCTACGAGCAGTACTTC.

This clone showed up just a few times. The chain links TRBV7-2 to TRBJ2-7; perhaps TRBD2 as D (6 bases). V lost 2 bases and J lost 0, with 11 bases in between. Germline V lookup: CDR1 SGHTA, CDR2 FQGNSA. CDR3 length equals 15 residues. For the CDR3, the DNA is TGTGCCAGCAGCTTAACCCGGGACTCCTCCTACGAGCAGTACTTC. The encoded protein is CASSLTRDSSYEQYF.

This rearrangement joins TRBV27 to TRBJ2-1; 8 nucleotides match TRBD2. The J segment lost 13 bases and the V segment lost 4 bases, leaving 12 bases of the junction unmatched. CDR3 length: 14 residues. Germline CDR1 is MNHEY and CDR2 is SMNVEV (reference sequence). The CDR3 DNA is TGTGCCAGCAGTTCCCAGAGTAGCGGGGCCCCACAGTTCTTC. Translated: CASSSQSSGAPQFF.

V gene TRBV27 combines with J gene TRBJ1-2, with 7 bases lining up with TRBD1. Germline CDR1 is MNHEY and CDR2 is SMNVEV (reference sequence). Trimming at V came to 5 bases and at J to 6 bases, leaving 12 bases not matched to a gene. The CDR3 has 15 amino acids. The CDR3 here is CASSPNFETGHGYTF. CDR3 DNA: TGTGCCAGCAGTCCAAACTTCGAGACAGGGCATGGCTACACCTTC.

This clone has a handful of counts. CDR3 nucleotide sequence: TGTGCCAGCAGCGTAGACAAAGGGACAGGCTCTGGGGGGAATTCACCCCTCCACTTT. This gives the protein CASSVDKGTGSGGNSPLHF. The chain joins TRBV9 to TRBJ1-6; 8 positions match TRBD1. The CDR3 loop spans 19 amino acids. Trimming at V came to 0 bases and at J to 7 bases, leaving 15 bases not matched to a gene. Per the germline V gene, CDR1 is SGDLS and CDR2 is YYNGEE.

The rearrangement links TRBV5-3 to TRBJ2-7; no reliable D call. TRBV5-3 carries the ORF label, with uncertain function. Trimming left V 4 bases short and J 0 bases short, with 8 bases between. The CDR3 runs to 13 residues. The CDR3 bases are TGTGCCAGAAGCGCCGACAACTCCTACGAGCAGTACTTC. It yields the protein CARSADNSYEQYF.

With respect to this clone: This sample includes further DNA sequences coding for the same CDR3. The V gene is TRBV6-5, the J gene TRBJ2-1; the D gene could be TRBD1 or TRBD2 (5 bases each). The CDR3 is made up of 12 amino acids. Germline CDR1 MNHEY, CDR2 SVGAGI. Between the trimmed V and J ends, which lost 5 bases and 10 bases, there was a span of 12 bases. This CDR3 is CASSPGGGEQFF. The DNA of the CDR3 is TGTGCCAGCAGTCCTGGGGGTGGCGAGCAGTTCTTC.

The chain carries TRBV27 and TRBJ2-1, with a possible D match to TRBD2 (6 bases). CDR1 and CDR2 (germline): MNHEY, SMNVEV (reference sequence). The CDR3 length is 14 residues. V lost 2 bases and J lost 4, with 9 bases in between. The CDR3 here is CASSLGDSYNEQFF. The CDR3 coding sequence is TGTGCCAGCAGTTTAGGGGACTCGTACAATGAGCAGTTCTTC.

CDR3 loop: CASSPLAGAGTGELFF. CDR3 bases: TGTGCCAGCAGCCCGCTAGCGGGGGCGGGGACCGGGGAGCTGTTTTTT. The chain joins TRBV28 to TRBJ2-2; TRBD2 matches at 10 bases. Losses at the gene ends were 6 bases for V and 5 bases for J; bases not matched to a gene: 9. CDR1 and CDR2 from the germline V gene are MDHEN and SYDVKM. The CDR3 sequence is 16 residues long.

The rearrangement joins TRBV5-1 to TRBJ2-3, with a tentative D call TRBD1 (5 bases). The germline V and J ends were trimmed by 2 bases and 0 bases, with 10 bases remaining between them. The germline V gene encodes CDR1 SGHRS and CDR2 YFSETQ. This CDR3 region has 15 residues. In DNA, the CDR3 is TGCGCCAGCAGCTTAGGACATCCTAGCACAGATACGCAGTATTTT. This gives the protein CASSLGHPSTDTQYF.

The CDR3 loop is CASSYRPGNEQFF. As DNA, the CDR3 is TGCGCCAGCAGTTACAGGCCGGGCAATGAGCAGTTCTTC. The V gene is TRBV5-1, the J gene TRBJ2-1; TRBD1 is a possible D gene (5 bases). The germline CDR1 and CDR2 sequences are SGHRS and YFSETQ. The CDR3 runs 13 residues. V was shortened by 5 bases and J by 6 bases, with 12 bases between the two germline ends.

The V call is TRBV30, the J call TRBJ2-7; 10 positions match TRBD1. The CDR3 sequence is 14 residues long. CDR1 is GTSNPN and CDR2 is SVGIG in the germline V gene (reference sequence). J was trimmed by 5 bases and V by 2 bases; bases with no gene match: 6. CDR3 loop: CAWSTGTGANEQYF. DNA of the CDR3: TGTGCCTGGAGTACCGGGACAGGGGCGAACGAGCAGTACTTC.

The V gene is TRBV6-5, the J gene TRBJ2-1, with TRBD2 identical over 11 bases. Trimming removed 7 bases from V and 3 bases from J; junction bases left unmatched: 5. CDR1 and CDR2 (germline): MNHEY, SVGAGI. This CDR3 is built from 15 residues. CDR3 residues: CASNLLAGDYNEQFF. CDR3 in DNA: TGTGCCAGCAACTTACTAGCGGGGGACTACAATGAGCAGTTCTTC.

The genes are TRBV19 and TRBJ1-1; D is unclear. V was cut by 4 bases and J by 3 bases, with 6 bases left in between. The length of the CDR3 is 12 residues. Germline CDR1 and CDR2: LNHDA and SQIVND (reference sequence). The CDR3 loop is CASSKHYTEAFF. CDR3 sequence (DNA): TGTGCCAGTAGTAAACATTACACTGAAGCTTTCTTT.

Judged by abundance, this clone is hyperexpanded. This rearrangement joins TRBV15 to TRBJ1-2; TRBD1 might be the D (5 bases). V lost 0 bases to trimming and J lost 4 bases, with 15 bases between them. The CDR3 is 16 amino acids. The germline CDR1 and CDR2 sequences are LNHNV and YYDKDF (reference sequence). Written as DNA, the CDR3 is TGTGCCACCAGCAGAGATCGGGGGACCCAGGTCTATGGCTACACCTTC. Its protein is CATSRDRGTQVYGYTF.